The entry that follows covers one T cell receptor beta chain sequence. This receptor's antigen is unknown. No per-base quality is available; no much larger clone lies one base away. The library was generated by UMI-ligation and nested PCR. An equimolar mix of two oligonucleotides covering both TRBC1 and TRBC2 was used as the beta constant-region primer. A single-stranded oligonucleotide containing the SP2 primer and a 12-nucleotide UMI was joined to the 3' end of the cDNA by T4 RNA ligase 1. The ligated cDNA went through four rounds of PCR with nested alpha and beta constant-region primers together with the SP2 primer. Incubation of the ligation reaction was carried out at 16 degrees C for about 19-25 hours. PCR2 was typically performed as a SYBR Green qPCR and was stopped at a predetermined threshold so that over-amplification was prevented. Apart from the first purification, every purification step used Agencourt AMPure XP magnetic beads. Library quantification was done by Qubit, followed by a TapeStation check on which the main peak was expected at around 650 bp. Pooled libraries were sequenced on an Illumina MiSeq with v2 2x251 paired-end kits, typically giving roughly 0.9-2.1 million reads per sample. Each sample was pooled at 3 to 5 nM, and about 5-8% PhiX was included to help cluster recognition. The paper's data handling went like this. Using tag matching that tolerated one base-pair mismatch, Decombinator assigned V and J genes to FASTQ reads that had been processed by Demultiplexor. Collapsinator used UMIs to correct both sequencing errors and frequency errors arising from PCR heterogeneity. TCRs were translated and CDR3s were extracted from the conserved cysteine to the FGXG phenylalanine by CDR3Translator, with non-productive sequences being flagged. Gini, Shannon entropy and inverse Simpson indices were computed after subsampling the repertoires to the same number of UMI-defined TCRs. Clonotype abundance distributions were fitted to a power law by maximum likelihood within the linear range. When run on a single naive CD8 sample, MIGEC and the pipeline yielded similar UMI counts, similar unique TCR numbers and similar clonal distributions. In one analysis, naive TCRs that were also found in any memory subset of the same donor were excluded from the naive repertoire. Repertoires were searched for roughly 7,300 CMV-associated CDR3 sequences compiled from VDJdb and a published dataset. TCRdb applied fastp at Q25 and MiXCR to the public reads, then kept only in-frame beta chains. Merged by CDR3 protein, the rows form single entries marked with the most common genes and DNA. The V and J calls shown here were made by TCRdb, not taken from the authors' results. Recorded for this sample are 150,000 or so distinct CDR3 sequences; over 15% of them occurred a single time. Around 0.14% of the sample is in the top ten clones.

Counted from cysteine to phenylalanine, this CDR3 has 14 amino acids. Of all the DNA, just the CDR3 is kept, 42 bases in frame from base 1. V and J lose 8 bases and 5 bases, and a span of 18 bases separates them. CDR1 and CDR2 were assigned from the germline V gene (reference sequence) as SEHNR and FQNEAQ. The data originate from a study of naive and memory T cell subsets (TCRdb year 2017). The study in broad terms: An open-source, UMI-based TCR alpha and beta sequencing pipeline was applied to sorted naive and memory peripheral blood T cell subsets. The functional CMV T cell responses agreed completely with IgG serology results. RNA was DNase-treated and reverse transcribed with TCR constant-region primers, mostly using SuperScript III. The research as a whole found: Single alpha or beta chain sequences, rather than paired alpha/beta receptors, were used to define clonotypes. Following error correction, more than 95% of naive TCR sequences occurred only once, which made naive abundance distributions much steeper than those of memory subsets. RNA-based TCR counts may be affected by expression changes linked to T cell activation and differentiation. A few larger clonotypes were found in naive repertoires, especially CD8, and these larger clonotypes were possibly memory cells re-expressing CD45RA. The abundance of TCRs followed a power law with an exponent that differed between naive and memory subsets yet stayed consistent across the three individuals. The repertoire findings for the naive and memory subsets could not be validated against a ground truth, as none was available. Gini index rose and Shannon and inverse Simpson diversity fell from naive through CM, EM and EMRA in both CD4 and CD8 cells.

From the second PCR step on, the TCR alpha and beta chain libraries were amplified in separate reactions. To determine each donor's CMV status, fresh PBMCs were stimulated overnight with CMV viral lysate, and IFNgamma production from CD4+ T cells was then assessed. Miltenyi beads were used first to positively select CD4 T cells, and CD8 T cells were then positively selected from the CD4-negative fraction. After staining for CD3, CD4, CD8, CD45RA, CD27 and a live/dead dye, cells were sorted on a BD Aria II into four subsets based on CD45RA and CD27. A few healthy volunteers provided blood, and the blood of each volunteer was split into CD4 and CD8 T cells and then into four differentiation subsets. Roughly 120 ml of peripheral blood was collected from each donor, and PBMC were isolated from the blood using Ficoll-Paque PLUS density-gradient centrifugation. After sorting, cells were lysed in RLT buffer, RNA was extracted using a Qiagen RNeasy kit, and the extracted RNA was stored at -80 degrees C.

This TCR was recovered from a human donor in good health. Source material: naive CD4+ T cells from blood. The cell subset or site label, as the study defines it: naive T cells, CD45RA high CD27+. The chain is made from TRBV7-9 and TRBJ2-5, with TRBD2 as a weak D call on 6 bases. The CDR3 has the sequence CASGLKGGTETQYF. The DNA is TGTGCCAGCGGCCTAAAGGGAGGAACGGAGACCCAGTACTTC.